The rows below give T cell receptor beta chains drawn from one sample of a study of lymphopenia after photon versus proton radiotherapy. Data came from immunoSEQ multiplex PCR; TCRdb stores just in-frame clones and leaves some out. The table includes about 160,000 clones, 70% to 90% detected once. Sequencing used peripheral blood, obtained from a patient treated with photon-based radiotherapy. The receptors come from a man aged 50 to 59 with gastric cancer. The CDR3 runs from the conserved cysteine through the conserved F or W. A D gene is named only where the DNA matches it firmly. Expanded clones are given a class, and other clones once, few, many or no size at all.

j_call v_call clone_size d_call cdr3_nt cdr3_aa
TRBJ2-3 TRBV27 NA TRBD2 TGTGCCAGCAGTTTAAGCGGGAGGGGAGATACGCAGTATTTT CASSLSGRGDTQYF
TRBJ1-3 TRBV5-4 NA NA TGTGCCAGCAGCCGGAAGGGGTTCGGAAACACCATATATTTT CASSRKGFGNTIYF
TRBJ2-5 TRBV5-1 NA TRBD2 TGCGCCAGCAGCTTGATGGTACTAGCGGGAGGTGGAGAGACCCAGTACTTC CASSLMVLAGGGETQYF
TRBJ2-7 TRBV7-9 NA TRBD1 TGTGCCAGCAGCTCGATCATCGCCGGGACAGGGGGAAACGAGCAGTACTTC CASSSIIAGTGGNEQYF
TRBJ1-1 TRBV28 once NA TGTGCCAGCAGTTTACTCATGACTGAAGCTTTCTTT CASSLLMTEAFF
TRBJ1-1 TRBV7-2 NA NA TGTGCCAGCAGCTTAGCAGGCAGTCCTGAAGCTTTCTTT CASSLAGSPEAFF
TRBJ1-4 TRBV4-1 NA NA TGCGCCAGCAGCCAAGCAATCGGCTTTAATGAAAAACTGTTTTTT CASSQAIGFNEKLFF
TRBJ2-5 TRBV7-6 NA NA TGTGCCAGCAGAGACGTCCGGGTGGGATATCAAGAGACCCAGTACTTC CASRDVRVGYQETQYF
TRBJ2-5 TRBV10-3 NA TRBD1 TGTGCCATCAGCGCAGGGGGACAGCTCCAAGAGACCCAGTACTTC CAISAGGQLQETQYF
TRBJ2-1 TRBV7-8 NA NA TGTGCCAGCAGAGGCAATGAGCAGTTCTTC CASRGNEQFF
TRBJ1-5 TRBV28 NA NA TGTGCCAGCAGTCAACCACTCGGGACACAGAATCAGCCCCAGCATTTT CASSQPLGTQNQPQHF
TRBJ1-5 TRBV4-1 once NA TGCGCCAGCACCTTAGACCCACAGGGTAAACAGCCCCAGCATTTT CASTLDPQGKQPQHF
TRBJ1-1 TRBV25-1 NA NA TGTGCCAGCAGTCCTCGGGACGGGAACACTGAAGCTTTCTTT CASSPRDGNTEAFF
TRBJ2-7 TRBV30 once NA TGTGCCTGGAGTGCCCGAGGGGAGCAGTACTTC CAWSARGEQYF
TRBJ2-3 TRBV6-1 once NA TGTGCCAGCAGTGGAGGGGTAGGGGGCACAGATACGCAGTATTTT CASSGGVGGTDTQYF
TRBJ2-7 TRBV6-1 NA TRBD1 TGTGCCAGCAGTGAGGGGACAGCCAGCTTACGGGAGCAGTACTTC CASSEGTASLREQYF
TRBJ2-1 TRBV6-6 NA TRBD2 TGTGCCAGCAGTTACTCGAGTAGCGGGGCCTCGGATGGGCAGTTCTTC CASSYSSSGASDGQFF
TRBJ1-1 TRBV5-6 NA NA TGTGCCAGCAGCTTCGGACGAGGACGGGCCAACACTGAAGCTTTCTTT CASSFGRGRANTEAFF
TRBJ2-7 TRBV2 NA NA TGTGCCAGCGGAAAGCCTCCCTCCTACGAGCAGTACTTC CASGKPPSYEQYF
TRBJ2-7 TRBV5-6 NA TRBD2 TGTGCCAGCAGCTCCTGGGAGGGACTAGCGGTCTACGAGCAGTACTTC CASSSWEGLAVYEQYF
TRBJ2-2 TRBV5-1 NA TRBD2 TGCGCCAGCAGCTTGACTAGCGGGAGGGTTAACACCGGGGAGCTGTTTTTT CASSLTSGRVNTGELFF
TRBJ2-1 TRBV5-1 NA TRBD1 TGCGCCAGCAGCCGGGACAGGGTTGTCAATGAGCAGTTCTTC CASSRDRVVNEQFF
TRBJ1-2 TRBV7-2 NA NA TGTGCCAGCAGCTCCCCAGGTGGAAGGATCTATGGCTACACCTTC CASSSPGGRIYGYTF
TRBJ1-2 TRBV5-6 NA TRBD1 TGTGCCAGCAGCTTTCTGGGACAGGAATCTAACTATGGCTACACCTTC CASSFLGQESNYGYTF
TRBJ2-2 TRBV5-1 NA TRBD2 TGCGCCAGCAGCTTGGGGACGGGAGGACCCATCGGGGAGCTGTTTTTT CASSLGTGGPIGELFF
TRBJ1-5 TRBV7-6 NA NA TGTGCCAGCAGCTTAGAGGCAGGGACTAATCAGCCCCAGCATTTT CASSLEAGTNQPQHF
TRBJ1-2 TRBV5-6 NA NA TGTGCCAGCAGCCCCTTAGAGTATAACTATGGCTACACCTTC CASSPLEYNYGYTF
TRBJ1-1 TRBV27 NA TRBD1 TGTGCCAGCAGTCTTACAGGGGGCCGAAATGGTGGCACTGAAGCTTTCTTT CASSLTGGRNGGTEAFF
TRBJ2-7 TRBV11-2 NA TRBD2 TGTGCCAGCAGCTCCGGGACTAGCGTAAAAACCTACGAGCAGTACTTC CASSSGTSVKTYEQYF
TRBJ1-4 TRBV18 NA NA TGTGCCAGCTCACGATTTAACAGCGGATCCGATGAAAAACTGTTTTTT CASSRFNSGSDEKLFF
TRBJ1-2 TRBV7-9 NA NA TGTGCCAGCAGCTTAGTTTCAGGACCTGCCCGTTATGGCTACACCTTC CASSLVSGPARYGYTF
TRBJ1-2 TRBV7-9 NA TRBD1 TGTGCCAGCAGCGAACTAGGGACAGACCTACTTATTAATGGCTACACCTTC CASSELGTDLLINGYTF
TRBJ2-2 TRBV30 NA NA TGTGCCTGGAGTGGTGGGTCATCCACCGGGGAGCTGTTTTTT CAWSGGSSTGELFF
TRBJ1-1 TRBV6-1 few TRBD1 TGTGCCAGCTCAGAGACAGGGGGGGGCACTGAAGCTTTCTTT CASSETGGGTEAFF
TRBJ1-2 TRBV6-1 NA NA TGTGCCAGCAGTGAAGGGATGAAGGGGGGCGGCTACACCTTC CASSEGMKGGGYTF
TRBJ2-7 TRBV7-2 NA NA TGTGCCAGCAGCGCCTCAGGGGGAGGTCCCTCGCAGTACTTC CASSASGGGPSQYF
TRBJ2-1 TRBV7-9 NA NA TGTGCCAGCGACATTTTACAAGCGATGAGCTCCTACAATGAGCAGTTCTTC CASDILQAMSSYNEQFF
TRBJ2-3 TRBV4-1 once NA TGCGCCAGCAGCCAAGTGGGTTATACGCAGTATTTT CASSQVGYTQYF
TRBJ2-3 TRBV4-3 NA NA TGCGCCAGCAGCCAAGGGCAGGGCCGCACAGATACGCAGTATTTT CASSQGQGRTDTQYF
TRBJ1-1 TRBV10-3 NA NA TGTGCCATCAGTGGTGGGTCCATGAACACTGAAGCTTTCTTT CAISGGSMNTEAFF
TRBJ2-1 TRBV20-1 NA NA TGCAGTCCCTACCGGGAGAAGCAGTTCTTC CSPYREKQFF
TRBJ2-7 TRBV18 NA TRBD2 TGTGCCAGCACGGGACTAGCGGGAGGGATCGACGAGCAGTACTTC CASTGLAGGIDEQYF
TRBJ2-1 TRBV5-1 NA TRBD2 TGCGCCAGCAGCGGTAGCGGGGGCTACAATGAGCAGTTCTTC CASSGSGGYNEQFF
TRBJ1-3 TRBV5-6 NA NA TGTGCCAGCAGCCCCCGAGGGCGTCGAGGAAACACCATATATTTT CASSPRGRRGNTIYF
TRBJ2-3 TRBV19 few NA TGTGCCAGTAGTATAACAGATACGCAGTATTTT CASSITDTQYF
TRBJ1-1 TRBV6-6 NA NA TGTGCCAGCAGAAGCTTGGGGTCCACTGAAGCTTTCTTT CASRSLGSTEAFF
TRBJ1-1 TRBV27 NA NA TGTGCCAGCAGTTTTACGGGGGGGCCTGAAGCTTTCTTT CASSFTGGPEAFF
TRBJ2-1 TRBV11-2 few TRBD1 TGTGCCAGCAGCGTTGACAGGGGGCTCAATGAGCAGTTCTTC CASSVDRGLNEQFF
TRBJ2-2 TRBV4-3 NA TRBD2 TGCGCCAGCAGCCCAAGCCAAGCGGGATTCGGGGAGCTGTTTTTT CASSPSQAGFGELFF
TRBJ1-3 TRBV10-3 NA TRBD1 TGTGCCATCAGAGGGACAGGCTTGAGAAACACCATATATTTT CAIRGTGLRNTIYF
TRBJ2-7 TRBV11-2 NA NA TGTGCCAGCAGCTTAGTTAGGGACGAGCAGTACTTC CASSLVRDEQYF
TRBJ1-2 TRBV7-9 NA TRBD1 TGTGCCAGCAGCTTAGAGGACAGGGGCGTTGGCTACACCTTC CASSLEDRGVGYTF
TRBJ1-1 TRBV20-1 NA NA TGCAGTGCTGGAAAGAACACTGAAGCTTTCTTT CSAGKNTEAFF